Below are 11 T cell receptor beta chains sequenced from a single sample in a study of human T cells and chemical hapten exposure. The time point here: patch test 2, 6 weeks after DPC sensitization. Described treatment: therapeutic diphenylcyclopropenone sensitization with weekly scalp DPC. Via MiXCR, TCRdb re-called the RACE reads, giving one row per CDR3 protein. The table includes tens of thousands of distinct CDR3 sequences, about 10% detected once. The sample in question was whole blood, obtained in connection with sensitization to the hapten diphenylcyclopropenone (DPC). The receptors here all came from a woman in her forties or fifties with alopecia areata. Some clones in this sample may be carry-over from other donors' samples.

In regard to this clonotype: With a much larger clone just one base away, this may be a read error. This chain joins TRBV2 and TRBJ2-7; unclear D gene. This CDR3 has 13 amino acids. CDR1 and CDR2 from the germline V gene are SNHLY and FYNNEI. V dropped 4 bases and J dropped 1 base, with 8 bases sitting between them. This CDR3 reads CASSAAESYEQYF. The CDR3 DNA sequence: TGTGCCAGCAGTGCCGCAGAATCCTACGAGCAGTACTTC.

This clonotype was observed a handful of times. The chain combines TRBV12-3 or TRBV12-4 with TRBJ1-2; D remains unclear. CDR3 length equals 13 residues. V was pared by 6 bases and J by 2 bases, with 10 bases between. CDR3 DNA sequence: TGTGCCAGCAGCCCCGAGCTGAACTATGGCTACACCTTC. Translation: CASSPELNYGYTF.

This clonotype occurred many times. The chain links TRBV5-1 to TRBJ2-1; D may be TRBD1 or TRBD2 (5 bases each). The CDR3 spans 13 residues. Germline loops: CDR1 SGHRS, CDR2 YFSETQ. V lost 0 bases, J lost 6 bases, and 7 bases lay in between. Here the CDR3 DNA reads TGCGCCAGCAGCTTGGGGGACCGCAATGAGCAGTTCTTC. Its translation: CASSLGDRNEQFF.

This clonotype was found a few times. The J gene is TRBJ1-6, the V gene TRBV4-3, with a tentative D call TRBD1 (6 bases). V dropped 3 bases and J dropped 8 bases, with 8 bases sitting between them. CDR3 size: 13 residues. The germline V gene has CDR1 LGHNA and CDR2 YSLEER. The CDR3 is CASSQDSYSPLHF. DNA for the CDR3: TGCGCCAGCAGCCAGGACAGCTATTCACCCCTCCACTTT.

The chain employs TRBV29-1 and TRBJ1-5; D call uncertain. Deletions cut 4 bases from V and 2 bases from J, with 12 bases between. CDR1 is SQVTM and CDR2 is ANQGSEA in the germline V gene. This CDR3 is built from 14 residues. In DNA form, the CDR3 reads TGCAGCGTTGGCTCGGGGATGGGCAATCAGCCCCAGCATTTT. Translated: CSVGSGMGNQPQHF.

V gene TRBV20-1 combines with J gene TRBJ1-5; unclear D gene. Looked up from germline, CDR1 is DFQATT and CDR2 is SNEGSKA (reference sequence). Deletions cut 3 bases from V and 0 bases from J, with 9 bases between. The CDR3 consists of 14 residues. CDR3 protein: CSASAGNSNQPQHF. CDR3 in DNA: TGCAGTGCTAGTGCCGGGAATAGCAATCAGCCCCAGCATTTT.

This clonotype was recorded a few times. The chain couples TRBV20-1 to TRBJ2-7; D is unresolved. The length of the CDR3 is 13 residues. Germline CDR1 is DFQATT and CDR2 is SNEGSKA (reference sequence). With 6 bases removed from V and 2 bases from J, the gap between germline ends came to 14 bases. In nucleotides, the CDR3 is TGCAGTGCCGTTGGGTCCGGTCCCTACGAGCAGTACTTC. Translating gives CSAVGSGPYEQYF.

The CDR3 sequence: CSAIEAGLNQPQHF. The CDR3 DNA is TGCAGTGCTATAGAGGCCGGACTGAATCAGCCCCAGCATTTT. V gene TRBV20-1 combines with J gene TRBJ1-5; D is unresolved. CDR3 length equals 14 residues. Trimming pared 4 bases from V and 4 bases from J, leaving 14 bases between. CDR1 is DFQATT and CDR2 is SNEGSKA in the germline V gene (reference sequence).

This chain joins TRBV11-2 and TRBJ2-3, with no clear D. V dropped 0 bases and J dropped 10 bases, with 11 bases sitting between them. Germline CDR1 reads SGHAT; CDR2 reads FQNNGV. The CDR3 totals 13 residues. Here the CDR3 reads CASSLEGLGSQYF. CDR3 DNA sequence: TGTGCCAGCAGCTTAGAGGGCCTGGGGTCGCAGTATTTT.

In its sample, this clonotype was seen many times. V and J are TRBV10-3 and TRBJ1-2, with D unresolved. This CDR3 is built from 13 residues. V lost 2 bases, J lost 7 bases, and 11 bases lay in between. Germline V gene sequence: CDR1 ENHRY, CDR2 SYGVKD. As DNA, the CDR3 is TGTGCCATCAGTGAGCAGACCGACGGTGGCTACACCTTC. This encodes CAISEQTDGGYTF.

The chain has TRBV6-2 or TRBV6-3 and TRBJ2-1, with TRBD1 matching 9 bases. Germline V gene sequence: CDR1 MNHEY, CDR2 SVGEGT. The CDR3 runs to 13 residues. V shed 8 bases and J 6 bases; nucleotides not matched to a gene: 5. The CDR3 is CASEGQGTNEQFF. CDR3 nucleotides: TGTGCCAGCGAAGGACAGGGGACCAATGAGCAGTTCTTC.